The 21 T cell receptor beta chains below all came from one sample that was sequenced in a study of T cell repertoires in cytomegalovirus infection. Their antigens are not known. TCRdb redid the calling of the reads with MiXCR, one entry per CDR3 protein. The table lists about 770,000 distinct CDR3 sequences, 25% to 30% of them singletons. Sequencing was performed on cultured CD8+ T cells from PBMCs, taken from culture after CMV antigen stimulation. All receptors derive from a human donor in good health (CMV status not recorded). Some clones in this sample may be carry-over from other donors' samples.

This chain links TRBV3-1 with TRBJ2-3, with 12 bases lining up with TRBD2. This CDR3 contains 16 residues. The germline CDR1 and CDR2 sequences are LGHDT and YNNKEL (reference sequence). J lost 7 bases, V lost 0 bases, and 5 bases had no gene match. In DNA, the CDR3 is TGTGCCAGCAGCCAAGAACTAGCGGGGGGCCGACATACGCAGTATTTT. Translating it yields CASSQELAGGRHTQYF.

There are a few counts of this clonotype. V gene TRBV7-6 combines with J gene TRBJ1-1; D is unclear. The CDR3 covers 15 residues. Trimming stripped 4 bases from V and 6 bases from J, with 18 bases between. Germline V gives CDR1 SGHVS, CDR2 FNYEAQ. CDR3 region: CASSSPEGPFPEAFF. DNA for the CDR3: TGTGCCAGCAGCTCCCCCGAAGGCCCGTTCCCTGAAGCTTTCTTT.

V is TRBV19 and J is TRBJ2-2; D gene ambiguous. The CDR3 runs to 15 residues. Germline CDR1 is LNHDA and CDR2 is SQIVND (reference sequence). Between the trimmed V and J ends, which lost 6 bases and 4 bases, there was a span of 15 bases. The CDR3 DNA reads TGTGCCAGTAGCCCCGGAGTGGGTGGCACCGGGGAGCTGTTTTTT. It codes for CASSPGVGGTGELFF.

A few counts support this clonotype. CDR3: CASTIPGDWFAGELFF. DNA of the CDR3: TGTGCCAGCACCATCCCAGGCGACTGGTTCGCCGGGGAGCTGTTTTTT. This chain uses TRBV7-6 with TRBJ2-2; D is unresolved. V was trimmed by 7 bases and J by 6 bases, leaving 21 bases between them. This CDR3 has 16 amino acids. Germline V gene data show CDR1 as SGHVS and CDR2 as FNYEAQ.

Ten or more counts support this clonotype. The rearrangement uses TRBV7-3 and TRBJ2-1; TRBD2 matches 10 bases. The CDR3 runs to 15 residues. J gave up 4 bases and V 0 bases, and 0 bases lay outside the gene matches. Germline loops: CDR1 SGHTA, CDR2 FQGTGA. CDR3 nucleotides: TGTGCCAGCAGCTTAACGGGACTAGCGTACAATGAGCAGTTCTTC. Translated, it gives CASSLTGLAYNEQFF.

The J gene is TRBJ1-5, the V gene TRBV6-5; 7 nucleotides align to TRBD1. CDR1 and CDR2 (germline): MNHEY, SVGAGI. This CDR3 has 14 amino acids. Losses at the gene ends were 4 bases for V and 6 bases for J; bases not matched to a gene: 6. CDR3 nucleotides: TGTGCCAGCAGTTTTTCGACAGGGAGTCAGCCCCAGCATTTT. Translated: CASSFSTGSQPQHF.

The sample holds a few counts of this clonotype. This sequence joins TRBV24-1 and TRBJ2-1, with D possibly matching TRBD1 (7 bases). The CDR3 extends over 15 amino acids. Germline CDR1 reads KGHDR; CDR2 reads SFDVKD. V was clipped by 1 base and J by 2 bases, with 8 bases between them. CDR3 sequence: CATSDFRGAYNEQFF. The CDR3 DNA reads TGTGCCACCAGTGATTTCAGGGGGGCCTACAATGAGCAGTTCTTC.

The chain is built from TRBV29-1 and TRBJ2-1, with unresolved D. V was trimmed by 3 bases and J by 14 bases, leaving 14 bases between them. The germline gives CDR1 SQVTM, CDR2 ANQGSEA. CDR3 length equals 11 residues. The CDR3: CSVDKSHKKFF. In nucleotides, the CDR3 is TGCAGCGTTGATAAGAGCCACAAAAAGTTCTTC.

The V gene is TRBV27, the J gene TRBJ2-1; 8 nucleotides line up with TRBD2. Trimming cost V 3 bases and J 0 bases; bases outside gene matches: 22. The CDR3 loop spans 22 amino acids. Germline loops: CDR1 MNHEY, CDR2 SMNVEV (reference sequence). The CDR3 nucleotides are TGTGCCAGCAGTTTCGACCCCGAGGGCGGGGGGCGTTCGTTAAGCTCCTACAATGAGCAGTTCTTC. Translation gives CASSFDPEGGGRSLSSYNEQFF.

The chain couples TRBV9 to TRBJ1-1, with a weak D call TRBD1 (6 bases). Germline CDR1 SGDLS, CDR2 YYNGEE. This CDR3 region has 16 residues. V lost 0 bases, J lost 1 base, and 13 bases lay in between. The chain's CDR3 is CASSVGGGRGNTEAFF. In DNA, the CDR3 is TGTGCCAGCAGCGTAGGGGGGGGCAGGGGGAACACTGAAGCTTTCTTT.

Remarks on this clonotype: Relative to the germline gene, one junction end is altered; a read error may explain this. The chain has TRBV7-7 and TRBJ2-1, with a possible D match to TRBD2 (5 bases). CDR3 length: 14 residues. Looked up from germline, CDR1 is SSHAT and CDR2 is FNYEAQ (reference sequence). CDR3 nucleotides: TGTGCTAGCAGCCCCGATGGACTTAACAATGAGCAGTTCTTC. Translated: CASSPDGLNNEQFF.

CDR3 nucleotides: TGTGCCAGCAGCCGCCGGGACAGGGTGGGATGGGAAGGCTACACCTTC. This sequence encodes CASSRRDRVGWEGYTF. This rearrangement joins TRBV5-4 to TRBJ1-2; 9 bases fit TRBD1. The trim removed 4 bases at V and 8 bases at J, leaving 15 bases unmatched. The CDR3 totals 16 residues. CDR1 is SGHNT and CDR2 is YYREEE in the germline V gene (reference sequence).

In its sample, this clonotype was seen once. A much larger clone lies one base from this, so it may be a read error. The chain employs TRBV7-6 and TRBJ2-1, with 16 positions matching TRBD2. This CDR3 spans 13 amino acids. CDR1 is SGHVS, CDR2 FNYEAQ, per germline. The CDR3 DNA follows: TGTGCCAGCAGACCGACCGGGACTAGCGGGGGGGTCTTC. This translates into CASRPTGTSGGVF.

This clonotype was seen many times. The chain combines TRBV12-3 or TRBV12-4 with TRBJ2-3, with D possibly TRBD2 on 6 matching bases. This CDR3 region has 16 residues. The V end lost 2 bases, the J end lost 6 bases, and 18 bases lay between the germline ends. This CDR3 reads CASSLPGTPKGDTQYF. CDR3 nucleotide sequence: TGTGCCAGCAGTTTACCGGGGACTCCGAAGGGCGATACGCAGTATTTT.

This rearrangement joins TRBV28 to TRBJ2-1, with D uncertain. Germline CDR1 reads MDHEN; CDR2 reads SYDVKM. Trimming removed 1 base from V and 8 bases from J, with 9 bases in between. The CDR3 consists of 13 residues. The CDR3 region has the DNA TGTGCCAGCAGTTTATCGATCGGCTATGAGCAGTTCTTC. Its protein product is CASSLSIGYEQFF.

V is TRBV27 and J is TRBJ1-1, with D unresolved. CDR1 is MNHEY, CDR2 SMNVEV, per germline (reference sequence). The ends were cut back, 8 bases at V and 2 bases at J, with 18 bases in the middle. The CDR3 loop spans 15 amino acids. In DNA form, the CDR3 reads TGTGCCAGCCTATCTCGCCGGAGGGTAAACACTGAAGCTTTCTTT. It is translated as CASLSRRRVNTEAFF.

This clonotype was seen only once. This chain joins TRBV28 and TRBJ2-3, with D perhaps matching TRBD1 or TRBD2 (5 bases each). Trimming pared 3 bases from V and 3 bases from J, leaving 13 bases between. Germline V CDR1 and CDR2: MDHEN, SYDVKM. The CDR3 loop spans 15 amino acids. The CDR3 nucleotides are TGTGCCAGCAGTTTTCCGGCAGGGAGAACAGATACGCAGTATTTT. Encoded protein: CASSFPAGRTDTQYF.

Here the CDR3 DNA reads TGTGCCAGCAGTACAGGACGTCCACTCAATCAGCCCCAGCATTTT. This translates into CASSTGRPLNQPQHF. The rearrangement uses TRBV27 and TRBJ1-5; D perhaps matches TRBD1 (5 bases). Germline assignment: CDR1 MNHEY and CDR2 SMNVEV (reference sequence). The CDR3 sequence is 15 residues long. V lost 5 bases to trimming and J lost 3 bases, with 14 bases between them.

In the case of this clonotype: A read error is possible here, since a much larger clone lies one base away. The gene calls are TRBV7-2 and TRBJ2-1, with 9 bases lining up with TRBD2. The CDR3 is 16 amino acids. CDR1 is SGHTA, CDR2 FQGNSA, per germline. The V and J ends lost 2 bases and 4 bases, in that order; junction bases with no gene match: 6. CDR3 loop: CASSLNSGGTYNEQFF. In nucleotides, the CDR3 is TGTGCCAGCAGCTTAAACAGCGGGGGGACATACAATGAGCAGTTCTTC.

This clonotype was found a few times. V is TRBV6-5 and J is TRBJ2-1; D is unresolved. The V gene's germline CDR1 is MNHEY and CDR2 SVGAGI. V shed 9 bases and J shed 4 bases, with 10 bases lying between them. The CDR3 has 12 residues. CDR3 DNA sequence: TGTGCCAGTACCACCGGGTACAATGAGCAGTTCTTC. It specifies CASTTGYNEQFF.

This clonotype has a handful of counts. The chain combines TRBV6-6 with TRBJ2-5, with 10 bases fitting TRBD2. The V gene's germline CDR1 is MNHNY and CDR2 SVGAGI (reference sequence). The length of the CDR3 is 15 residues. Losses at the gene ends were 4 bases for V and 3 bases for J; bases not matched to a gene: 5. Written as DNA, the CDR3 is TGTGCCAGCAGTTCAGTAGCGGGGGGAGAAGAGACCCAGTACTTC. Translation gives CASSSVAGGEETQYF.